This paragraph covers one T cell receptor beta chain sequence. Its antigen remains unknown. As the sequencing template, cDNA was produced by extracting RNA and reverse transcribing it. The table came from immunoSEQ multiplex PCR; TCRdb's copy has only in-frame clones and leaves some out. The sample has 9,000 to 15,000 clones, over 60% seen once. Alopecia areata patients had lesional scalp punch biopsies and peripheral blood taken from them. This record comes from a study of CD8+ T cells in alopecia areata. About the study: Among treated patients, oral tofacitinib was administered at 5 to 10 mg twice daily. Tofacitinib ran 6 to 18 months, followed by 6 months off drug.

The CDR3 has 12 amino acids. The V gene lost 7 bases and the J gene lost 6 bases, with 15 bases spanning the gap. Per germline, CDR1 SQVTM and CDR2 ANQGSEA. Study observations and caveats: It was less clear whether patients shared TCRs than it was in mice, possibly because of HLA. Lesional tissue from the scalp (especially in alopecia totalis/universalis) showed higher clonality than normal scalp.

The sample consisted of skin. J is TRBJ1-1 and V is TRBV29-1; a possible D gene is TRBD1 (5 bases). The sequence was obtained from a human donor with alopecia areata. CDR3 DNA sequence: TGCAGCGCCATTCGGGGGTGGGCTGAAGCTTTCTTT. It is translated as CSAIRGWAEAFF.